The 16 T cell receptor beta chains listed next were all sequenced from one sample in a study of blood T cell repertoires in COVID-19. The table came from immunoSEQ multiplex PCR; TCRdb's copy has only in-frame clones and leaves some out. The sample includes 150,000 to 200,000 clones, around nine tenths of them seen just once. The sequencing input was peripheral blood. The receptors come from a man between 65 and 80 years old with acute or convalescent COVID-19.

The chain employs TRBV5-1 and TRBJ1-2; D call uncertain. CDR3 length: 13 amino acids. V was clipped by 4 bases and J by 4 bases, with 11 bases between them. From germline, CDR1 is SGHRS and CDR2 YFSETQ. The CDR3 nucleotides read TGCGCCAGCAGCCTAACCCTTGGCTATGGCTACACCTTC. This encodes CASSLTLGYGYTF.

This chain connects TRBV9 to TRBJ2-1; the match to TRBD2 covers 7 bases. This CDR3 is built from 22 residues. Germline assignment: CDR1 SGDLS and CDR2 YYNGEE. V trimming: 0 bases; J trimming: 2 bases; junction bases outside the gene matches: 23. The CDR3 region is CASSVGGRAKDRGHGAYNEQFF. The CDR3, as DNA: TGTGCCAGCAGCGTAGGGGGGAGGGCGAAGGATAGAGGACACGGGGCCTACAATGAGCAGTTCTTC.

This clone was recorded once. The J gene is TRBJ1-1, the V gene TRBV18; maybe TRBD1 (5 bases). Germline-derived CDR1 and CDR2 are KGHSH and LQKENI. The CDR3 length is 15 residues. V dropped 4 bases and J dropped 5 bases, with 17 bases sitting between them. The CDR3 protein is CASSRPSGGETEAFF. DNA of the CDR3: TGTGCCAGCTCACGTCCATCTGGGGGGGAGACTGAAGCTTTCTTT.

CDR3 coding DNA: TGCGCCAGCAGCTACGCGGGCCAGAACACTGAAGCTTTCTTT. The encoded protein is CASSYAGQNTEAFF. The chain has TRBV5-1 and TRBJ1-1; D call uncertain. The CDR3 length is 14 residues. V was shortened by 3 bases and J by 1 base, with 10 bases between the two germline ends. In germline, CDR1 is SGHRS, CDR2 YFSETQ.

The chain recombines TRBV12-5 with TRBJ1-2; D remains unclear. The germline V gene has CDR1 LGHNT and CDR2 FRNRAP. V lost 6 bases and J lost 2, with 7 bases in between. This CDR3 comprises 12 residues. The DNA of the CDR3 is TGTGCTAGTGGCCCAGGCAACTATGGCTACACCTTC. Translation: CASGPGNYGYTF.

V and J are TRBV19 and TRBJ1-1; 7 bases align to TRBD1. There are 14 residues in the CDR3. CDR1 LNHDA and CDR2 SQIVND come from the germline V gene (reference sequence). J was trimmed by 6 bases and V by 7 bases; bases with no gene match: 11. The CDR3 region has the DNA TGTGCCAGTACATTACAGGGGATTAGTCCTGAAGCTTTCTTT. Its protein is CASTLQGISPEAFF.

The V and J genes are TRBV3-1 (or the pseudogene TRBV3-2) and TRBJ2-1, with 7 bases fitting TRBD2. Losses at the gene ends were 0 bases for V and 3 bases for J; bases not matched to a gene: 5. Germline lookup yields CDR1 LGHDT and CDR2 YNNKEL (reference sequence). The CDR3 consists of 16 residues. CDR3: CASSQDQLAYYNEQFF. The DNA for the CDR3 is TGTGCCAGCAGCCAAGATCAACTAGCGTACTACAATGAGCAGTTCTTC.

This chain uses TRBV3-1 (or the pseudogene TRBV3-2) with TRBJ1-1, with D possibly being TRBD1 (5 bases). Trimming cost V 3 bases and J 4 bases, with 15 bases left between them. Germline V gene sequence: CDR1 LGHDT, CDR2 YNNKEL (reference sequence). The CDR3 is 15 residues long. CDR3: CASSHVVMGGTEAFF. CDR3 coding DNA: TGTGCCAGCAGCCATGTTGTGATGGGGGGCACTGAAGCTTTCTTT.

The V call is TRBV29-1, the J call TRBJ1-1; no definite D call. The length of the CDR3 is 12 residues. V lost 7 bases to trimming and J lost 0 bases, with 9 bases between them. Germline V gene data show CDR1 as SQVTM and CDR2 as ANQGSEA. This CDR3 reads CSAEGLNTEAFF. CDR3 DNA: TGCAGCGCAGAGGGTTTGAACACTGAAGCTTTCTTT. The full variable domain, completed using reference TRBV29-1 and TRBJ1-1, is SAVISQKPSRDICQRGTSLTIQCQVDSQVTMMFWYRQQPGQSLTLIATANQGSEATYESGFVIDKFPISRPNLTFSTLTVSNMSPEDSSIYLCSAEGLNTEAFFGQGTRLTVV.

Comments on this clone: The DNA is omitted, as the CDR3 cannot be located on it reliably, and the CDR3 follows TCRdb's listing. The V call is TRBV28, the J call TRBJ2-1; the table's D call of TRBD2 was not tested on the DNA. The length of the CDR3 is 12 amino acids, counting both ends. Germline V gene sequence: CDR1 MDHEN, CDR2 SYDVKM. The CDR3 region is CASSSLWGGGIF.

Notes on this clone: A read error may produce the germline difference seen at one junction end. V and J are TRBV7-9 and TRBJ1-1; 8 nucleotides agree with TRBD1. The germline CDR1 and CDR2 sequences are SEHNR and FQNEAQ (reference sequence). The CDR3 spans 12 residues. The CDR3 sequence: CASNLAGGRSFF. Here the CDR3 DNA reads TGTGCCAGCAACTTAGCAGGGGGCAGGTCTTTCTTT.

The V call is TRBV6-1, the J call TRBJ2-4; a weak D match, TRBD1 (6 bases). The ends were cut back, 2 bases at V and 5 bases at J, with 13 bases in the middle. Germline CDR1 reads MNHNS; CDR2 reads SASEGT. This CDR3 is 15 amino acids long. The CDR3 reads CASSETTGLENIQYF. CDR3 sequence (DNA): TGTGCCAGCAGTGAAACCACAGGGTTGGAAAACATTCAGTACTTC.

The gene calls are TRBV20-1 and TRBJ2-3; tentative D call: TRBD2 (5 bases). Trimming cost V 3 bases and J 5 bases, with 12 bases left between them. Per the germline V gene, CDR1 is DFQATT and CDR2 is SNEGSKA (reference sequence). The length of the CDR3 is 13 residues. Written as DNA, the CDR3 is TGCAGTGCTAGTTCGGGGTTCGGAGATACGCAGTATTTT. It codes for CSASSGFGDTQYF.

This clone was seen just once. The CDR3 sequence: CASNQIADTQYF. As DNA, the CDR3 is TGTGCCAGCAATCAAATAGCCGATACGCAGTATTTT. The chain carries TRBV5-5 and TRBJ2-3; D not certain. This CDR3 has 12 residues. From germline, CDR1 is SGHKS and CDR2 YYEKEE (reference sequence). Trimming shortened V by 6 bases and J by 6 bases, and 11 bases separated the two germline ends.

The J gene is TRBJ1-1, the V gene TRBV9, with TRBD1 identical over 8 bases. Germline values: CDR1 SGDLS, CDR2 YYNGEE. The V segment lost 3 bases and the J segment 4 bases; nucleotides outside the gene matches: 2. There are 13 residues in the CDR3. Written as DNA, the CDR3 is TGTGCCAGCAGCGCCCAGGGGGCCACTGAAGCTTTCTTT. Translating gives CASSAQGATEAFF.

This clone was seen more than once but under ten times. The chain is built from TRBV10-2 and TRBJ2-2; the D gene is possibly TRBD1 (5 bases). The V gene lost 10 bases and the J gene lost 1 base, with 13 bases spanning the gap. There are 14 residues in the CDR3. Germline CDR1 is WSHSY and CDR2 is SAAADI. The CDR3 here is CATQGLQNTGELFF. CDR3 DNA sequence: TGCGCCACCCAGGGTCTTCAGAACACCGGGGAGCTGTTTTTT.